Included here is one T cell receptor (beta chain) sequence, with context. At one end, the junction sequence differs from germline, possibly due to a read error. This specimen belongs to a study of T-cell memory formation after mild COVID-19. CDR3 size: 14 residues. Germline V CDR1 and CDR2: SSHAT, FNYEAQ (reference sequence). TCRdb analysed the 5' RACE reads with MiXCR anew, one entry per CDR3 protein. The sample includes more than 350,000 distinct CDR3 sequences, approximately 21% of them seen just once. The rearrangement links TRBV7-7 to TRBJ2-2; D unclear. The sequence derives from an adult woman who had mild COVID-19 (a few samples of this study predate the infection). Cell type and time point are not known. Sequenced input: PBMCs or a T cell subset sorted from them (not recorded which). Here the CDR3 reads CASSPVSGIGELFF. In nucleotides, the CDR3 is TGTGCTAGCAGCCCCGTGAGTGGGATCGGGGAGCTGTTTTTT.